This TCR beta chain was captured by sequencing in a study of blood T cell repertoires in COVID-19. Germline assignment: CDR1 LGHNT and CDR2 FRNRAP. This CDR3 region has 14 residues. Between the trimmed V and J ends, which lost 6 bases and 5 bases, there was a span of 16 bases. In the authors' workflow: It was from reference gene primer amplification that nucleated cell counts were estimated. Libraries were prepared by immunoSEQ multiplex PCR; TCRdb keeps only in-frame clonotypes and omits some of them. V, J and clone size were drawn from that table, and D and trimming were deduced from the DNA. Of roughly 250,000 clones listed, about 87% are singletons. This clone has a single count.

The V and J genes are TRBV12-5 and TRBJ1-2; unclear D gene. The clonotype comes from a woman between 25 and 40 years old with acute COVID-19. The sequencing sample was made of PBMCs or T cells enriched from blood (not recorded which). The CDR3 region is CASGLPDREYGYTF. The CDR3 region has the DNA TGTGCTAGTGGCCTACCCGACCGGGAATATGGCTACACCTTC.